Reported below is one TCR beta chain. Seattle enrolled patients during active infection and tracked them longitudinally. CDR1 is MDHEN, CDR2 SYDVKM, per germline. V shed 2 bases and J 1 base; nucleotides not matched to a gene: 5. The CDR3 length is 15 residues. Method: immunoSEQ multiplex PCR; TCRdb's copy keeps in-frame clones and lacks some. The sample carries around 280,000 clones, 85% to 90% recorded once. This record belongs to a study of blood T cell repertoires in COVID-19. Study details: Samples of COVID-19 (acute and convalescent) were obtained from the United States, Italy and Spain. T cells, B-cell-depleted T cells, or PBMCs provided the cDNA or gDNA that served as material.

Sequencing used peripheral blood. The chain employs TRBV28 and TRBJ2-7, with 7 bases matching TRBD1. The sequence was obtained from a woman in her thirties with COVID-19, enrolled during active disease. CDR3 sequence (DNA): TGTGCCAGCAGTTTACTCGGGACAGAGTCCTACGAGCAGTACTTC. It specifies CASSLLGTESYEQYF. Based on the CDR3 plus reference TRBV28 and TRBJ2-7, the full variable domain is DVKVTQSSRYLVKRTGEKVFLECVQDMDHENMFWYRQDPGLGLRLIYFSYDVKMKEKGDIPEGYSVSREKKERFSLILESASTNQTSMYLCASSLLGTESYEQYFGPGTRLTVT.